Shown below are 8 T cell receptor beta chains from a single sample sequenced in a study of blood T cell repertoires in COVID-19. Sequencing was performed with immunoSEQ multiplex PCR; in TCRdb, only in-frame clones are kept and a portion is missing. The profile shows about 400,000 clones, roughly 89% of them singletons. The specimen was PBMCs or T cells enriched from blood (not recorded which). All receptors come from a woman aged 45-60 years who had recovered from COVID-19.

The V gene is TRBV12-3 or TRBV12-4, the J gene TRBJ1-2; weak D call: TRBD1 (6 bases). Trimming cost V 6 bases and J 4 bases, with 12 bases left between them. The CDR3 is made up of 13 amino acids. Here the CDR3 reads CASSLDSLYGYTF. The CDR3 DNA reads TGTGCCAGCAGCTTGGACAGCCTCTATGGCTACACCTTC.

The chain links TRBV7-9 to TRBJ2-1; the match to TRBD2 covers 10 bases. The junction had 8 bases not matched to a gene; V was cut back by 9 bases and J by 6 bases. The CDR3 runs 14 residues. Germline assignment: CDR1 SEHNR and CDR2 FQNEAQ (reference sequence). CDR3 DNA sequence: TGTGCCAGGGAGAGCGGGGGGGGATCCAATGAGCAGTTCTTC. Amino acid sequence: CARESGGGSNEQFF.

The sample holds a few counts of this clone. DNA for the CDR3: TGTGCCAGCAGTGAAGCACAGGGTGACTACACCTTC. It codes for CASSEAQGDYTF. The chain couples TRBV6-1 to TRBJ1-2; D is perhaps TRBD1 (6 bases). Trimming removed 0 bases at V and 10 bases at J, with 9 bases between. Per germline, CDR1 MNHNS and CDR2 SASEGT. CDR3 length: 12 residues.

This chain links TRBV9 with TRBJ1-6, with TRBD1 as a possible D gene (6 bases). Trimming pared 4 bases from V and 7 bases from J, leaving 21 bases between. The CDR3 contains 17 residues. Germline V lookup: CDR1 SGDLS, CDR2 YYNGEE. This CDR3 is CASSTKIGGGQNSPLHF. CDR3 in DNA: TGTGCCAGCAGCACCAAAATAGGCGGGGGGCAGAATTCACCCCTCCACTTT.

V is TRBV5-4 and J is TRBJ1-1; 9 bases agree with TRBD1. CDR3 length equals 14 residues. V trimming: 3 bases; J trimming: 5 bases; junction bases outside the gene matches: 5. Germline V gene sequence: CDR1 SGHNT, CDR2 YYREEE (reference sequence). The CDR3 DNA is TGTGCCAGCAGCTCACAGGGGGCGAGGACTGAAGCTTTCTTT. It translates to CASSSQGARTEAFF.

The rearrangement joins TRBV2 to TRBJ1-1; 7 nucleotides agree with TRBD1. This CDR3 is built from 11 residues. Germline CDR1 and CDR2: SNHLY and FYNNEI. The ends lost 10 bases at V and 4 bases at J; junction bases unmatched: 3. The CDR3 coding sequence is TGTGCCATCAACAGGGGCACTGAAGCTTTCTTT. Translation: CAINRGTEAFF.

This chain links TRBV4-1 with TRBJ1-5; tentatively, D is TRBD1 (5 bases). V was clipped by 4 bases and J by 0 bases, with 13 bases between them. The CDR3 is 16 residues long. Germline assignment: CDR1 MGHRA and CDR2 YSYEKL. CDR3 sequence (DNA): TGCGCCAGCAGCCGACAAGACAGTAATAGCAATCAGCCCCAGCATTTT. This codes for CASSRQDSNSNQPQHF.

The V and J genes are TRBV19 and TRBJ1-5, with 7 bases aligning to TRBD1. V lost 7 bases to trimming and J lost 5 bases; unmatched junction nucleotides: 11. The CDR3 totals 15 residues. Germline CDR1 LNHDA, CDR2 SQIVND (reference sequence). Here the CDR3 reads CASIGAGQAYQPQHF. Here the CDR3 DNA reads TGTGCCAGTATAGGGGCCGGACAGGCTTATCAGCCCCAGCATTTT.